This is a list of T cell receptor beta chains from one sample in a study of CD4 T cells in relation to SARS-CoV-2 and coronaviruses. Sequencing was performed with immunoSEQ multiplex PCR; in TCRdb, only in-frame clones are kept and a portion is missing. The data show about 65,000 clones, 87% seen once. The sequencing input was memory CD4+ T cells from PBMCs. The receptors come from a human donor in good health. CDR3s include the opening cysteine and the closing phenylalanine or tryptophan. A D gene is named only where the DNA matches it firmly. Size is omitted from some rows. Given values are once, few, many or a class for expanded clones.

abundance,j_gene,d_gene,v_gene,CDR3aa,CDR3nt
-,TRBJ2-6,-,TRBV19,CASSIDRGGGANVLTF,TGTGCCAGTAGTATAGACAGGGGGGGAGGGGCCAACGTCCTGACTTTC
-,TRBJ1-4,TRBD1,TRBV2,CASSKLDRVGEKLFF,TGTGCCAGCAGTAAACTTGACAGGGTAGGCGAAAAACTGTTTTTT
-,TRBJ1-2,-,TRBV7-2,CASSLVWGSYGYTF,TGTGCCAGCAGCTTAGTGTGGGGCAGCTATGGCTACACCTTC
-,TRBJ1-1,-,TRBV11-2,CASSFGTPNTEAFF,TGTGCCAGCAGCTTCGGGACACCCAACACTGAAGCTTTCTTT
-,TRBJ1-2,-,TRBV3-1/TRBV3-2,CASSPYGGTDGYTF,TGTGCCAGCAGCCCCTATGGCGGAACCGACGGCTACACCTTC
-,TRBJ2-7,-,TRBV7-3,CASSLTGNYEQYF,TGTGCCAGCAGCTTGACGGGGAACTACGAGCAGTACTTC
-,TRBJ2-4,-,TRBV18,CASSPSGSTGRNIQYF,TGTGCCAGCTCACCGTCAGGGAGCACAGGGCGAAACATTCAGTACTTC
-,TRBJ2-5,-,TRBV2,CASSRGETQYF,TGTGCCAGCAGTAGGGGAGAGACCCAGTACTTC
-,TRBJ2-3,-,TRBV7-9,CASSRPGSDTQYF,TGTGCCAGCAGCCGTCCGGGTTCAGATACGCAGTATTTT
-,TRBJ2-7,TRBD2,TRBV6-5,CASSYGLAGVHQYF,TGTGCCAGCAGTTACGGACTAGCGGGGGTGCATCAGTACTTC
-,TRBJ1-2,-,TRBV28,CASSLMQERYGYTF,TGTGCCAGCAGTTTGATGCAGGAGCGCTATGGCTACACCTTC
once,TRBJ1-2,-,TRBV7-9,CASSFREPYYGYTF,TGTGCCAGCAGCTTCCGGGAACCATACTATGGCTACACCTTC
-,TRBJ2-3,-,TRBV9,CASSFNQTRPLGTQYF,TGTGCCAGCAGCTTTAACCAGACTCGACCCCTAGGTACGCAGTATTTT
-,TRBJ1-5,-,TRBV10-3,CAISSARSNQPQHF,TGTGCCATCAGCTCGGCGCGGAGCAATCAGCCCCAGCATTTT
-,TRBJ2-2,TRBD1,TRBV24-1,CATSEVGQPANTGELFF,TGTGCCACCAGCGAAGTGGGACAGCCAGCGAACACCGGGGAGCTGTTTTTT